The subject of this entry is one T cell receptor (beta chain). Its antigen is as yet unknown. The sample comes from a study of post-analysis software for immune sequencing data. Study in general: Disease trajectories encompassed relapsing-remitting, secondary progressive and progressive-relapsing multiple sclerosis.

Germline loops: CDR1 SGHRS, CDR2 YFSETQ. The CDR3 has 17 amino acids. Researchers reported that TCR beta cDNA libraries carried unique molecular identifiers. Once about 0.95 to 10 million T cells were used, about 490,000 cDNA molecules resulted. TCRdb called the PCR reads again in MiXCR, with one record for every CDR3 protein. The sample records about 460,000 distinct CDR3 sequences, roughly 45% being singletons. General study points: Patients carried roughly five TRBV segments more frequently than controls did, and TRBV5-6, TRBV5-1 and TRBV20-1 were among them. Strong co-clustering by F measure was seen for same-batch samples. Multiple sclerosis patients showed significantly lower normalized Chao1 diversity than controls did.

The sample taken for sequencing was blood. The TCR originated in a girl between 10 and 17 years old with multiple sclerosis. The chain recombines TRBV5-1 with TRBJ2-4; 9 bases map to TRBD2. The end of the DNA fits TRBJ2-7 better, so the J call may be wrong. CDR3: CASSLASGGSGSLEQYF. The CDR3 DNA reads as TGCGCCAGCAGCTTGGCCTCTGGTGGTAGCGGGAGTCTCGAGCAGTACTTC.